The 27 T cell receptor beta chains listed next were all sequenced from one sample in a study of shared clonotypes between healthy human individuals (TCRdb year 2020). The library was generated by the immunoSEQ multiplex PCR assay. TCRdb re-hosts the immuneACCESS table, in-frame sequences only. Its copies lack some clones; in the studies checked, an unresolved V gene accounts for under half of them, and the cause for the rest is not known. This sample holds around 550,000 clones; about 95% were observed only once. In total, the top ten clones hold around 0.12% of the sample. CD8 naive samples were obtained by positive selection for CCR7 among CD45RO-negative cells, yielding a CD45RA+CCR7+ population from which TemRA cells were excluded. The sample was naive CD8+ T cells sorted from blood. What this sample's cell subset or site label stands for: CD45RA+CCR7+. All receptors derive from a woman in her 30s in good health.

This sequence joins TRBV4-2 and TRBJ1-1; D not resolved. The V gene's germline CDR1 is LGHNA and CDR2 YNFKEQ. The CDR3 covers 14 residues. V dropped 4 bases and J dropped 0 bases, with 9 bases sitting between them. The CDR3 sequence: CASSPENMNTEAFF. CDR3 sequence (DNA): TGTGCCAGCAGCCCTGAGAACATGAACACTGAAGCTTTCTTT.

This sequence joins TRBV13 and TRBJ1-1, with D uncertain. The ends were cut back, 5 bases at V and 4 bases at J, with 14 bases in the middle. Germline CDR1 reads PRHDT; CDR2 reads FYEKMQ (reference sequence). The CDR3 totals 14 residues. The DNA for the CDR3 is TGTGCCAGCAGCCCACGCCTCCCTATCACTGAAGCTTTCTTT. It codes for CASSPRLPITEAFF.

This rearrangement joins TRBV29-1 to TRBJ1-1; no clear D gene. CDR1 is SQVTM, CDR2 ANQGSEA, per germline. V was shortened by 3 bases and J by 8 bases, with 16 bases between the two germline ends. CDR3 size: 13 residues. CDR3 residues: CSVEGLDASEAFF. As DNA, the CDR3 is TGCAGCGTTGAGGGTTTGGACGCGTCGGAAGCTTTCTTT.

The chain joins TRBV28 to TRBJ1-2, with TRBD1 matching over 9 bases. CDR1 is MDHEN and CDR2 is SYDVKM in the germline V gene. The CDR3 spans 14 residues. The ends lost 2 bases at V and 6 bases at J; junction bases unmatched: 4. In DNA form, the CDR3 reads TGTGCCAGCAGTTTAACGACAGGGGGACATGGCTACACCTTC. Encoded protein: CASSLTTGGHGYTF.

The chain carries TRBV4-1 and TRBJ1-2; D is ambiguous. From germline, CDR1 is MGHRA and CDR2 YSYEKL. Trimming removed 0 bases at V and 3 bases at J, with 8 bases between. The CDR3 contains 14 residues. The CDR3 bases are TGCGCCAGCAGCCAAGATTACGGGCACTATGGCTACACCTTC. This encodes CASSQDYGHYGYTF.

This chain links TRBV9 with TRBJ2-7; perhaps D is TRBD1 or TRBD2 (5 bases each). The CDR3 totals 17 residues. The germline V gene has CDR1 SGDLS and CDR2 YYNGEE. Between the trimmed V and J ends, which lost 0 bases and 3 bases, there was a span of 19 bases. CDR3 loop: CASSVGGTGPLVYEQYF. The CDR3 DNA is TGTGCCAGCAGCGTAGGGGGGACCGGGCCCCTGGTCTACGAGCAGTACTTC.

The CDR3 sequence: CASSYSSWDRNGYTF. The CDR3 coding sequence is TGTGCCAGCAGCTACTCGTCGTGGGATAGGAATGGCTACACCTTC. J is TRBJ1-2 and V is TRBV7-9; no clear D gene. Germline-derived CDR1 and CDR2 are SEHNR and FQNEAQ (reference sequence). Trimming pared 4 bases from V and 6 bases from J, leaving 18 bases between. This CDR3 is built from 15 residues.

The CDR3, as DNA: TGTGCCAGCAGCTTGGCTCGGGGGGGCCCTCTAGAGCAGTACTTC. It yields the protein CASSLARGGPLEQYF. The chain couples TRBV5-4 to TRBJ2-7; 8 bases fit TRBD2. The V gene's germline CDR1 is SGHNT and CDR2 YYREEE (reference sequence). CDR3 length: 15 residues. V lost 0 bases, J lost 7 bases, and 9 bases stayed unmatched.

This CDR3 reads CASSEEVVIAGIYEQYF. In nucleotides, the CDR3 is TGTGCCAGCAGTGAAGAGGTGGTAATAGCGGGAATCTACGAGCAGTACTTC. The V and J genes are TRBV6-1 and TRBJ2-7; 8 nucleotides agree with TRBD2. Unmatched junction bases numbered 11, after V lost 1 base and J lost 3 bases. CDR3 length equals 17 residues. The germline gives CDR1 MNHNS, CDR2 SASEGT.

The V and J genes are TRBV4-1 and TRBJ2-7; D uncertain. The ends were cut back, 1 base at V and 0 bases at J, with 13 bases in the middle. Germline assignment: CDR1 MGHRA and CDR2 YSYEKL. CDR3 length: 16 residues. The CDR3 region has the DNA TGCGCCAGCAGCCAAGTTCGGGCGCCGAGCTCCTACGAGCAGTACTTC. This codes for CASSQVRAPSSYEQYF.

The CDR3 DNA is TGTGCCAGCAGTTACTCGATGGGGGGAGAACACACTGAAGCTTTCTTT. Protein product: CASSYSMGGEHTEAFF. The rearrangement links TRBV6-5 to TRBJ1-1; possibly TRBD1 for D (5 bases). Per the germline V gene, CDR1 is MNHEY and CDR2 is SVGAGI. V was cut by 0 bases and J by 3 bases, with 14 bases left in between. The CDR3 has 16 amino acids.

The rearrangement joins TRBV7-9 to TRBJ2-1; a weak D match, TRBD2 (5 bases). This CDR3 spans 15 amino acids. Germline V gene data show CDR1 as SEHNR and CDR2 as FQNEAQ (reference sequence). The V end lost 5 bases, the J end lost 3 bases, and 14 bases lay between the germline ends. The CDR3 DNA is TGTGCCAGCAGCCCACTTGCCGGAGGCTACAATGAGCAGTTCTTC. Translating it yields CASSPLAGGYNEQFF.

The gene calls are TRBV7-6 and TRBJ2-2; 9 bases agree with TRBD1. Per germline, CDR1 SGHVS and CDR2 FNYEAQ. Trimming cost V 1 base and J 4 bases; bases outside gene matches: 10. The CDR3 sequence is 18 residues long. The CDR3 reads CASSLGLTGTGPTGELFF. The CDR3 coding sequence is TGTGCCAGCAGCTTAGGTTTGACCGGGACAGGGCCCACCGGGGAGCTGTTTTTT.

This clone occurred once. Here the CDR3 DNA reads TGTGCCAGCAGTGAACGGCGGTTGGGTTCTAAGGCCTACAATGAGCAGTTCTTC. This encodes CASSERRLGSKAYNEQFF. The chain has TRBV25-1 and TRBJ2-1; unclear D gene. Germline CDR1 and CDR2: MGHDK and SYGVNS. V lost 2 bases, J lost 2 bases, and 19 bases lay in between. The CDR3 contains 18 residues. Looking up the rest from reference TRBV25-1 and TRBJ2-1 gives the full variable domain: EADIYQTPRYLVIGTGKKITLECSQTMGHDKMYWYQQDPGMELHLIHYSYGVNSTEKGDLSSESTVSRIRTEHFPLTLESARPSHTSQYLCASSERRLGSKAYNEQFFGPGTRLTVL.

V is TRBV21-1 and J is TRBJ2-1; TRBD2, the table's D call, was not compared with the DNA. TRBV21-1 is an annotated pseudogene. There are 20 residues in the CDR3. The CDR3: CASSKSPTPSTGLADNEQFF. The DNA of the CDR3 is TGTGCCAGCAGCAAATCCCCGACTCCCTCTACGGGACTAGCGGACAATGAGCAGTTCTTC.

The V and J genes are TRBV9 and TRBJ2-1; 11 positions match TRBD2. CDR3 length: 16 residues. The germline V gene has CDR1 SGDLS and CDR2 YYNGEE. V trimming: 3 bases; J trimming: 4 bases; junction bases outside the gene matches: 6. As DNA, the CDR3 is TGTGCCAGCAGCGCGGCCGGGACTAGCGGTTACAATGAGCAGTTCTTC. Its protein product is CASSAAGTSGYNEQFF.

The CDR3 nucleotides read TGTGCCAGCAGTTCCCGACTAGCGGGGCACTACGAGCAGTACTTC. Encoded protein: CASSSRLAGHYEQYF. The V call is TRBV27, the J call TRBJ2-7; 11 bases align to TRBD2. The germline V gene encodes CDR1 MNHEY and CDR2 SMNVEV (reference sequence). The CDR3 spans 15 residues. J gave up 3 bases and V 4 bases, and 5 bases lay outside the gene matches.

CDR3 region: CASSLSYSNTGELFF. As DNA, the CDR3 is TGTGCCAGCAGTTTGTCCTACTCGAACACCGGGGAGCTGTTTTTT. This chain connects TRBV28 to TRBJ2-2; D gene ambiguous. The V gene lost 3 bases and the J gene lost 0 bases, with 8 bases spanning the gap. The CDR3 loop spans 15 amino acids. CDR1 MDHEN and CDR2 SYDVKM come from the germline V gene.

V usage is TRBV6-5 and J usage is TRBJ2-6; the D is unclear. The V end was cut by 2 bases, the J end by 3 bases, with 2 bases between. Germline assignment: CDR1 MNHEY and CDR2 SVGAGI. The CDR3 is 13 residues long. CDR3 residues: CASSYLGANVLTF. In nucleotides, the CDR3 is TGTGCCAGCAGTTACCTTGGGGCCAACGTCCTGACTTTC.

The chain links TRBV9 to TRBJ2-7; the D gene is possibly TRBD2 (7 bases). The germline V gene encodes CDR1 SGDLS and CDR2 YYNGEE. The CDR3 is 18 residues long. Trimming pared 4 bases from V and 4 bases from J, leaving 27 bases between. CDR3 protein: CASSPEGRGGDSGYEQYF. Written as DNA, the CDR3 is TGTGCCAGCAGCCCCGAAGGCAGGGGAGGGGATAGCGGATACGAGCAGTACTTC.

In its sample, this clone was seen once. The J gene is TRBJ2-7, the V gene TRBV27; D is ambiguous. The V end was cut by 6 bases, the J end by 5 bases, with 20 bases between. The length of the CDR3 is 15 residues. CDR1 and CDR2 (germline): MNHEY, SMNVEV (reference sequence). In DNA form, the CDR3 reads TGTGCCAGCAGCCTGACTGGCCACGAGATGGACGAGCAGTACTTC. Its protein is CASSLTGHEMDEQYF.

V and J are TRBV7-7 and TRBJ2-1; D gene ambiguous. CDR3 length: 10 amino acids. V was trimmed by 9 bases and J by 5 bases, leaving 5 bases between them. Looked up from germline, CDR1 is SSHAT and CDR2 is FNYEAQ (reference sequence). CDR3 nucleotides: TGTGCCAGGGCCCACAATGAGCAGTTCTTC. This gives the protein CARAHNEQFF.

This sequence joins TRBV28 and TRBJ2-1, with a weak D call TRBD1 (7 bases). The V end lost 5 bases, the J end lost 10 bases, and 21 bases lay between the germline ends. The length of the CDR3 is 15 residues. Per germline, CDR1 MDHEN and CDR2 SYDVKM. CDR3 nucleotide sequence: TGTGCCAGCAGTCCCCCAGGGGGGCAGTATTACGAGCAGTTCTTC. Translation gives CASSPPGGQYYEQFF.

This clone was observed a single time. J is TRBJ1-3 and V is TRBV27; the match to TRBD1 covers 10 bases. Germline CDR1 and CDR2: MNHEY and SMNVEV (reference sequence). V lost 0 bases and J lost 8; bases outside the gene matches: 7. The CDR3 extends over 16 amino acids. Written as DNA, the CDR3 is TGTGCCAGCAGTTTATCCCCCGGGACAGGGGTTCACACCATATATTTT. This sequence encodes CASSLSPGTGVHTIYF.

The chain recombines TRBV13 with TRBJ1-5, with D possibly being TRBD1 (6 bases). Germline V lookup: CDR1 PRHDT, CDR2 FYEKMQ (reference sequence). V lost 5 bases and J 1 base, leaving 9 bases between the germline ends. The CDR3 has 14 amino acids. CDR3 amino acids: CASSTGHSNQPQHF. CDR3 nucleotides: TGTGCCAGCAGCACGGGACACAGCAATCAGCCCCAGCATTTT.

The CDR3 here is CASSWEGTNEKLFF. CDR3 nucleotides: TGCGCCAGCAGCTGGGAGGGGACTAATGAAAAACTGTTTTTT. V and J are TRBV5-1 and TRBJ1-4; tentatively, D is TRBD1 (5 bases). Germline V gene data show CDR1 as SGHRS and CDR2 as YFSETQ. The ends were cut back, 3 bases at V and 2 bases at J, with 8 bases in the middle. This CDR3 comprises 14 residues.

DNA of the CDR3: TGTGCCAGCAGCTTGGGGAGGACTTCGGAGACCCAGTACTTC. As protein: CASSLGRTSETQYF. The V call is TRBV5-5, the J call TRBJ2-5; maybe TRBD2 (5 bases). The CDR3 contains 14 residues. Germline V gene sequence: CDR1 SGHKS, CDR2 YYEKEE (reference sequence). V shed 0 bases and J shed 5 bases, with 11 bases lying between them.